The present T cell receptor (beta chain) was sequenced within a study of T cells in Graves' hyperthyroidism and ophthalmopathy. Study in general: Upon initial diagnosis and before any treatment, peripheral blood was collected.

Whole-study results and caveats: Model predictions of ophthalmopathy came a median around 6.5 months before onset.

TCR beta CDR3 region amplification was performed from RNA transcripts. The HTBI set primed first-round TCR CDR3 RT-PCR. MiXCR, run by TCRdb on the multiplex PCR reads, gives a single entry per CDR3 protein. This sample yields 210,000 or so distinct CDR3 sequences, of which about 15% are seen a single time; roughly 50% belongs to the top ten. There are many counts of this clonotype. The antigen is undetermined. The study excluded patients with uncontrolled infection, other autoimmune disease, pregnancy or lactation. PBMCs were obtained from approximately 10 ml fresh peripheral blood. The CDR3 has 11 residues. V was clipped by 4 bases and J by 3 bases, with 3 bases between them. Germline V lookup: CDR1 SGHNT, CDR2 YENEEA.

The V call is TRBV11-3, the J call TRBJ1-2; D gene unclear. Sequenced input: blood. The origin of this receptor is a man in his fifties or sixties with Graves' hyperthyroidism. CDR3 DNA sequence: TGTGCCAGCAGCTCCGACTATGGCTACACCTTC. As protein: CASSSDYGYTF.